These T cell receptor beta chains were read from a single sample in a study of blood T cell repertoires in COVID-19. Profiling relied on immunoSEQ multiplex PCR, and the TCRdb table lists in-frame clones only, not all of them. Of around 230,000 clones listed, roughly 85% are singletons. Sequencing used peripheral blood. These receptors all come from a man aged 25 to 40 who had recovered from COVID-19. Each CDR3 is given with its conserved first and last residue. D genes are given only for firm matches. Clone size appears in some rows only: once, few, many, or a class for an expanded clone.

CDR3 | DNA | J | V | size | D
CASSGPSGITDTQYF | TGCGCCAGCAGTGGGCCTAGCGGAATCACAGATACGCAGTATTTT | TRBJ2-3 | TRBV10-1 | . | TRBD2
CASSPTRGSLNTEAFF | TGTGCCAGCTCACCTACTCGCGGATCACTTAACACTGAAGCTTTCTTT | TRBJ1-1 | TRBV18 | . | .
CSGGQGQETQYF | TGCAGCGGGGGACAGGGCCAGGAGACCCAGTACTTC | TRBJ2-5 | TRBV29-1 | . | TRBD1
CASSPLAEPLNTEAFF | TGTGCCAGCAGTCCACTTGCCGAGCCTTTGAACACTGAAGCTTTCTTT | TRBJ1-1 | TRBV27 | . | .
CATRGAQTYEQYF | TGTGCCACCCGGGGGGCGCAGACTTACGAGCAGTACTTC | TRBJ2-7 | TRBV24-1 | few | .
CASSGSPDSSYEQYF | TGTGCCAGCAGCGGGTCCCCGGACAGCTCCTACGAGCAGTACTTC | TRBJ2-7 | TRBV9 | . | .
CASSYKGYNSPLHF | TGTGCCAGCAGTTACAAGGGGTATAATTCACCCCTCCACTTT | TRBJ1-6 | TRBV6-5 | . | .
CASSLEPPSGTSYEQYF | TGCGCCAGCAGCTTGGAGCCGCCTAGCGGGACGTCCTACGAGCAGTACTTC | TRBJ2-7 | TRBV5-1 | once | TRBD2
CASTLGAKQGINYGYTF | TGTGCCAGCACCTTAGGGGCAAAACAGGGAATTAACTATGGCTACACCTTC | TRBJ1-2 | TRBV7-9 | . | .
CASSFGTGVGTEAFF | TGTGCCAGCAGCTTCGGGACAGGGGTTGGTACTGAAGCTTTCTTT | TRBJ1-1 | TRBV7-8 | . | TRBD1
CASMARVPPGNTIYF | TGTGCCAGTATGGCCAGGGTGCCCCCTGGAAACACCATATATTTT | TRBJ1-3 | TRBV19 | . | .
CATAFPGGAGEQFF | TGTGCCACCGCGTTTCCGGGGGGGGCGGGTGAGCAGTTCTTC | TRBJ2-1 | TRBV24-1 | . | TRBD2
CASSLAEGPQHF | TGTGCCAGCAGCTTAGCGGAGGGGCCCCAGCATTTT | TRBJ1-5 | TRBV7-2 | . | .
CASRPNRGPTYEQYF | TGTGCCAGCAGGCCTAACAGGGGGCCAACCTACGAGCAGTACTTC | TRBJ2-7 | TRBV27 | . | TRBD1
CASTNTGNEKLFF | TGCGCCAGTACCAACACAGGAAATGAAAAACTGTTTTTT | TRBJ1-4 | TRBV10-1 | once | .
CASSPTGGQAPTQYF | TGTGCCAGCTCACCAACTGGCGGGCAGGCGCCGACCCAGTACTTC | TRBJ2-5 | TRBV18 | . | .
CASSQDQGRVEQYF | TGCGCCAGCAGCCAAGATCAGGGCCGGGTAGAGCAGTACTTC | TRBJ2-7 | TRBV4-3 | . | .
CASLSQETQYF | TGTGCCAGCTTATCCCAAGAGACCCAGTACTTC | TRBJ2-5 | TRBV18 | . | .
CASSQDRDSSYGYTF | TGTGCCAGTAGTCAAGACAGGGACTCGAGCTATGGCTACACCTTC | TRBJ1-2 | TRBV19 | . | TRBD1
CASSDVQGPSTDTQYF | TGCGCCAGCAGTGATGTCCAGGGGCCTAGCACAGATACGCAGTATTTT | TRBJ2-3 | TRBV10-1 | . | .
CASSPERGQGLTEAFF | TGTGCCAGCTCACCGGAACGGGGACAGGGCCTCACTGAAGCTTTCTTT | TRBJ1-1 | TRBV18 | . | TRBD1
CAISADQETQYF | TGTGCCATCAGTGCCGACCAAGAGACCCAGTACTTC | TRBJ2-5 | TRBV10-3 | . | .
CASSNRDRGGETQYF | TGTGCCAGCAGTAACCGGGACAGGGGAGGGGAGACCCAGTACTTC | TRBJ2-5 | TRBV27 | . | TRBD1
CATSLSPGEGKTQYF | TGTGCCACCAGCCTCAGTCCAGGGGAAGGGAAGACCCAGTACTTC | TRBJ2-5 | TRBV15 | many | .
CASSQAGGKETQYF | TGTGCCAGCAGTCAAGCGGGGGGAAAAGAGACCCAGTACTTC | TRBJ2-5 | TRBV6-6 | . | TRBD2
CASSFREYGSPLHF | TGTGCCAGCAGTTTTCGGGAGTATGGCTCACCCCTCCACTTT | TRBJ1-6 | TRBV27 | . | .
CASSLLLPGHTYGYTF | TGTGCCAGTAGTCTCCTGCTCCCGGGACACACCTATGGCTACACCTTC | TRBJ1-2 | TRBV19 | . | .
CASSLRGISGATQYF | TGTGCCAGCAGCTTAAGGGGGATATCAGGGGCGACCCAGTACTTC | TRBJ2-5 | TRBV7-9 | . | .
CASSLSAGAPYEQYF | TGTGCCAGCAGTTTATCGGCGGGGGCACCTTACGAGCAGTACTTC | TRBJ2-7 | TRBV27 | . | .
CASVTGVGNTIYF | TGTGCCAGCGTAACAGGGGTGGGAAACACCATATATTTT | TRBJ1-3 | TRBV6-6 | . | TRBD1
CASIVASGGPPGYF | TGTGCCAGTATCGTCGCTAGCGGGGGCCCCCCGGGGTACTTC | TRBJ2-7 | TRBV3-1/TRBV3-2 | once | TRBD2
CASSLPGGAKGYTF | TGTGCCAGCAGCTTACCAGGGGGCGCGAAAGGCTACACCTTC | TRBJ1-2 | TRBV11-2 | . | TRBD1
CASSMAAGAGNTQYF | TGTGCCAGTAGCATGGCCGCGGGGGCAGGGAATACGCAGTATTTT | TRBJ2-3 | TRBV19 | . | .
CSASRASGGVGGYEQYF | TGCAGTGCTAGTCGCGCTAGCGGTGGGGTGGGTGGCTACGAGCAGTACTTC | TRBJ2-7 | TRBV20-1 | once | TRBD2
CASTLPGHLQETQYF | TGCGCCAGCACCCTCCCAGGACATCTCCAAGAGACCCAGTACTTC | TRBJ2-5 | TRBV4-1 | . | .
CASSLARGGRDEQFF | TGTGCCAGCAGCCTAGCGCGGGGGGGCCGGGATGAGCAGTTCTTC | TRBJ2-1 | TRBV13 | . | TRBD2
CASSYGGGGDQPQHF | TGTGCCAGCAGTTACGGAGGGGGCGGGGATCAGCCCCAGCATTTT | TRBJ1-5 | TRBV6-5 | . | TRBD1
CASSEQGAGVPGELFF | TGTGCCAGCAGTGAACAGGGGGCCGGGGTTCCCGGGGAGCTGTTTTTT | TRBJ2-2 | TRBV2 | once | TRBD1
CASRARASVNTEAFF | TGTGCCAGCAGGGCGAGGGCTTCAGTGAACACTGAAGCTTTCTTT | TRBJ1-1 | TRBV6-5 | . | .
CASSLAGGDEQFF | TGCGCCAGCAGCCTAGCGGGGGGTGATGAGCAGTTCTTC | TRBJ2-1 | TRBV10-1 | few | TRBD2
CASSRGTVNSPLHF | TGCGCCAGCAGCCGAGGGACAGTGAATTCACCCCTCCACTTT | TRBJ1-6 | TRBV4-3 | . | TRBD1
CASSARDREYGYEQFF | TGTGCCAGCAGCGCCCGGGACAGGGAATATGGGTATGAGCAGTTCTTC | TRBJ2-1 | TRBV5-8 | . | TRBD1
CASSPKGGLSYNEQFF | TGTGCCAGCAGTCCCAAGGGGGGGCTTTCCTACAATGAGCAGTTCTTC | TRBJ2-1 | TRBV14 | . | .
CASSHQIGRPTGFYGYTF | TGTGCCAGCAGCCATCAAATAGGGAGACCGACCGGCTTCTATGGCTACACCTTC | TRBJ1-2 | TRBV14 | . | .
CASSRVGETQYF | TGTGCCAGCAGTCGAGTCGGAGAGACCCAGTACTTC | TRBJ2-5 | TRBV12-3/TRBV12-4 | . | .
CASGQEETQYF | TGTGCCAGCGGGCAGGAAGAGACCCAGTACTTC | TRBJ2-5 | TRBV2 | . | .
CASSLPSGGTNTGELFF | TGTGCCAGCAGCCTGCCTAGCGGGGGTACCAACACCGGGGAGCTGTTTTTT | TRBJ2-2 | TRBV4-2 | . | TRBD2
CASRGIQGAYGYTF | TGCGCCAGCAGGGGGATACAGGGGGCCTATGGCTACACCTTC | TRBJ1-2 | TRBV5-1 | . | TRBD1
CASSPRGPNTGELFF | TGTGCCAGCTCTCCCAGGGGGCCGAACACCGGGGAGCTGTTTTTT | TRBJ2-2 | TRBV9 | . | TRBD1
CASSYSYSQPQHF | TGTGCCAGCAGTTACTCTTATAGTCAGCCCCAGCATTTT | TRBJ1-5 | TRBV6-5 | . | .
CARPRTGKKGYEQYF | TGTGCCAGGCCCCGGACCGGCAAAAAGGGGTACGAGCAGTACTTC | TRBJ2-7 | TRBV19 | . | .
CAGRAGGGGYTF | TGTGCCGGCAGGGCCGGGGGTGGCGGCTACACCTTC | TRBJ1-2 | TRBV12-3/TRBV12-4 | . | .
CASRNRIGEKLFF | TGTGCCAGCCGAAACAGGATAGGGGAAAAACTGTTTTTT | TRBJ1-4 | TRBV2 | . | .